A selection of T cell receptor beta chains follows, all from one sample in a study of spatial heterogeneity in lung cancer. Using its own MiXCR run on the 5' RACE reads, TCRdb lists one record per CDR3 protein. The sample consists of 20,000 to 30,000 distinct CDR3 sequences, roughly 4.7% of them appearing once. The sample here was PBMCs, taken at surgery. The receptors stem from a male donor with early-stage non-small cell lung cancer. The CDR3 runs from the conserved cysteine through the conserved F or W. D genes are given only for firm matches. Not every row has a clone size; where given, it reads once, few, many or a size class.

clone_size	d_call	v_call	j_call	cdr3_nt	cdr3_aa
medium-sized	NA	TRBV20-1	TRBJ2-1	TGCAGTGCTAAGGACACGAGGTCCTACAATGAGCAGTTCTTC	CSAKDTRSYNEQFF
many	NA	TRBV12-3/TRBV12-4	TRBJ1-3	TGTGCCAGCAGTTTAGGTGTTCAGAAAATATATTTT	CASSLGVQKIYF
many	TRBD1	TRBV18	TRBJ1-2	TGTGCCAGCTCACCAATGGACAGGGCTCCCGATGGCTACACCTTC	CASSPMDRAPDGYTF
NA	TRBD1	TRBV19	TRBJ2-2	TGTGCCAGTAGCGGACAGGGGCGGACCGGGGAGCTGTTTTTT	CASSGQGRTGELFF
many	NA	TRBV12-3/TRBV12-4	TRBJ1-5	TGTGCCAGCAGGGTAACAGGGTCCAATCAGCCCCAGCATTTT	CASRVTGSNQPQHF
NA	NA	TRBV6-5	TRBJ2-1	TGTGCCAGCAGTTACTCGTTACAGGGTGTTACGTTCTTC	CASSYSLQGVTFF
many	NA	TRBV30	TRBJ1-6	TGTGCCTGGAGCGCAGGGGCTAACTCACCCCTCCACTTT	CAWSAGANSPLHF
many	TRBD1	TRBV19	TRBJ1-4	TGTGCCACATCAACAGGGGACACTAATGAAAAACTGTTTTTT	CATSTGDTNEKLFF
many	NA	TRBV12-3/TRBV12-4	TRBJ1-6	TGTGCCAGCAGCACTGACAGGTTACTACCCCTCCACTTT	CASSTDRLLPLHF
many	NA	TRBV6-1	TRBJ2-4	TGTGCCAGCAGTGAAGCATGGGGGGCCTTAGCCAAAAACATTCAGTACTTC	CASSEAWGALAKNIQYF
many	NA	TRBV27	TRBJ2-1	TGTGCCAGCAGTCCGACGATACCCTCGGGGCCCAATGAGCAGTTCTTC	CASSPTIPSGPNEQFF
NA	NA	TRBV28	TRBJ2-1	TGTGCCAGCAGCCGCGGGGTAAGCTCCTACAATGAGCAGTTCTTC	CASSRGVSSYNEQFF
many	NA	TRBV20-1	TRBJ2-5	TGCAGTGCTACTGGAGCCCAAGAGACCCAGTACTTC	CSATGAQETQYF
NA	TRBD2	TRBV19	TRBJ2-1	TGTGCCAGTACCCCCTGGGGTAGCGGGGGTTACAATGAGCAGTTCTTC	CASTPWGSGGYNEQFF
many	TRBD2	TRBV27	TRBJ2-7	TGTGCCAGCGGGAGGGGCGGGAGCAACTACGAGCAGTACTTC	CASGRGGSNYEQYF
medium-sized	NA	TRBV7-9	TRBJ2-5	TGTGCCAGCAGTTCCCCCCCAGGCCTCCAAGAGACCCAGTACTTC	CASSSPPGLQETQYF
many	NA	TRBV29-1	TRBJ2-5	TGCAGCGCCAGGGACGTAGAGACCCAGTACTTC	CSARDVETQYF
many	TRBD1	TRBV5-1	TRBJ2-1	TGCGCCAGCACCGTCAGGGGGAATGAGCAGTTCTTC	CASTVRGNEQFF
many	NA	TRBV12-3/TRBV12-4	TRBJ1-5	TGTGCCAGCAGTTTGTGGGACCGAGATCAGCCCCAGCATTTT	CASSLWDRDQPQHF
many	NA	TRBV28	TRBJ2-3	TGTGCCAGCAGCAGAGGGGGGGACAGCACAGATACGCAGTATTTT	CASSRGGDSTDTQYF
medium-sized	NA	TRBV29-1	TRBJ2-3	TGCAGCTACAGGGAGTCCACAGATACGCAGTATTTT	CSYRESTDTQYF
many	NA	TRBV29-1	TRBJ1-1	TGCAGCGTTGAGATTCAGGGGCGCCCGGGGTCCGAAGCTTTCTTT	CSVEIQGRPGSEAFF
many	TRBD1	TRBV7-9	TRBJ2-1	TGTGCCAGCCGAACCGGGACAGAGCATAACAATGAGCAGTTCTTC	CASRTGTEHNNEQFF
many	NA	TRBV20-1	TRBJ1-1	TGCAGTGCTAGATCCCCCGTGACGGGGAACACTGAAGCTTTCTTT	CSARSPVTGNTEAFF
many	TRBD1	TRBV24-1	TRBJ2-2	TGTGCCACCAGTAAAACAGGGGGTTGGACCGGGGAGCTGTTTTTT	CATSKTGGWTGELFF
many	NA	TRBV20-1	TRBJ2-4	TGCAGTGCTACCCCCCGAGGAGGGGAAGCCAAAAACATTCAGTACTTC	CSATPRGGEAKNIQYF
many	NA	TRBV6-1	TRBJ2-3	TGTGCCAGCAGTGAATACGGCGCCACAGATACGCAGTATTTT	CASSEYGATDTQYF
many	TRBD1	TRBV29-1	TRBJ2-2	TGCAGCGTTGAGGGGACAGGGCTCCGTGCCGGGGAGCTGTTTTTT	CSVEGTGLRAGELFF
many	NA	TRBV6-2/TRBV6-3	TRBJ1-6	TGTGCCAGCACCCCGTCGGGGTTTCGGTCACCCCTCCACTTT	CASTPSGFRSPLHF
many	NA	TRBV4-3	TRBJ2-7	TGCGCCAGCAGCCAAGAAGGGACGGATTCCTACGAGCAGTACTTC	CASSQEGTDSYEQYF
many	NA	TRBV6-2/TRBV6-3	TRBJ1-6	TGTGCCAGTCAGAGGACCCAACATAATTCACCCCTCCACTTT	CASQRTQHNSPLHF
many	TRBD2	TRBV3-1	TRBJ2-1	TGTGCCAGCAGCCAAGATATAATAGCGGGAGGAAGGAATGAGCAGTTCTTC	CASSQDIIAGGRNEQFF
NA	TRBD1	TRBV5-1	TRBJ2-3	TGCGCCAGCAGCTTGCCTCGGACAGGGGAATTAGATACGCAGTATTTT	CASSLPRTGELDTQYF
few	NA	TRBV4-1	TRBJ1-5	TGCGCCAGCAGCCAAGAAGGGAGGGACAATCAGCCCCAGCATTTT	CASSQEGRDNQPQHF
medium-sized	TRBD2	TRBV7-2	TRBJ2-5	TGTGCCAGCAGCTTAGTCTCTAGCGGACAAGAGACCCAGTACTTC	CASSLVSSGQETQYF
many	TRBD1	TRBV28	TRBJ2-6	TGTGCCAGCAGCACCCGGACAGGGACTGGGGCCAACGTCCTGACTTTC	CASSTRTGTGANVLTF
medium-sized	NA	TRBV2	TRBJ2-3	TGTGCCAGCAGTGGGGGTACGCAGTATTTT	CASSGGTQYF
many	TRBD1	TRBV27	TRBJ2-5	TGTGCCAGCAGGACCGGGACAGGGGGGTTAGAGACCCAGTACTTC	CASRTGTGGLETQYF
many	TRBD2	TRBV4-2	TRBJ2-3	TGTGCCAGCAGCCGGACTAGTAGGGGAGGCACAGATACGCAGTATTTT	CASSRTSRGGTDTQYF
many	NA	TRBV12-3/TRBV12-4	TRBJ2-7	TGTGCCAGCACCCCCGGGACATCCTACGAGCAGTACTTC	CASTPGTSYEQYF
many	NA	TRBV20-1	TRBJ2-5	TGCAGTGCCCGCCCGCACATACAAGAGACCCAGTACTTC	CSARPHIQETQYF
many	NA	TRBV18	TRBJ1-1	TGTGCCAGCTCACCACATGAAGGGGGGGACACTGAAGCTTTCTTT	CASSPHEGGDTEAFF
many	NA	TRBV24-1	TRBJ1-2	TGTGCCACCAGTGACGCGAACTATGGCTACACCTTC	CATSDANYGYTF
NA	NA	TRBV30	TRBJ2-4	TGTGCCTGGAGTGTACAGGGAAAAAACATTCAGTACTTC	CAWSVQGKNIQYF
many	TRBD1	TRBV7-9	TRBJ1-2	TGTGCCAGCAGCTTAGCCCAAGGACAGGGCACGTATGGCTACACCTTC	CASSLAQGQGTYGYTF
many	NA	TRBV18	TRBJ1-1	TGTGCCAGCTCACCATTAGTGGGGGACTCCACTGAAGCTTTCTTT	CASSPLVGDSTEAFF
many	TRBD1	TRBV29-1	TRBJ2-2	TGCAGCGTTGACCCGGGACAGGGGGTGACCGGGGAGCTGTTTTTT	CSVDPGQGVTGELFF
many	NA	TRBV5-5	TRBJ2-5	TGTGCCAGCAGCTTGTTTAGGGGGAAAGAGACCCAGTACTTC	CASSLFRGKETQYF
medium-sized	NA	TRBV28	TRBJ2-6	TGTGCCAGCAGTCCCCGTATGTGGGCCAACGTCCTGACTTTC	CASSPRMWANVLTF
many	NA	TRBV12-3/TRBV12-4	TRBJ1-1	TGTGCCAGCACTAAAACCCCAGGGGACACTGAAGCTTTCTTT	CASTKTPGDTEAFF
few	TRBD2	TRBV9	TRBJ2-3	TGTGCCAGCAGCCCTGTTTCGGGGGGGCATGATACGCAGTATTTT	CASSPVSGGHDTQYF
many	TRBD1	TRBV11-2	TRBJ2-1	TGTGCCAGCAGAACCGGGACAGGGCCGACGGAGCAGTTCTTC	CASRTGTGPTEQFF
many	NA	TRBV6-5	TRBJ2-2	TGTGCCAGCAGTTACGCGATCGTGAACACCGGGGAGCTGTTTTTT	CASSYAIVNTGELFF
many	NA	TRBV7-3	TRBJ2-2	TGTGCCAGTCGGGTGGGCGTTCGGAACACCGGGGAGCTGTTTTTT	CASRVGVRNTGELFF
many	NA	TRBV18	TRBJ1-1	TGTGCCAGCTCACCTAACAGGGAGAACACTGAAGCTTTCTTT	CASSPNRENTEAFF
many	TRBD1	TRBV28	TRBJ2-3	TGTGCCATCCTGACAGGGCCAGATACGCAGTATTTT	CAILTGPDTQYF
medium-sized	NA	TRBV7-9	TRBJ1-5	TGTGCCAGCAGCTTAACAGCAGATAGCAATCAGCCCCAGCATTTT	CASSLTADSNQPQHF
many	NA	TRBV7-2	TRBJ2-6	TGTGCCAGCAGCCCGGCCGGGGCCGGGGCCAACGTCCTGACTTTC	CASSPAGAGANVLTF
many	NA	TRBV18	TRBJ2-1	TGTGCCAGCTCACTCGGGACCAATTCCTACAATGAGCAGTTCTTC	CASSLGTNSYNEQFF